The text below deals with one TCR beta chain. Its antigen is undetermined. The CDR3 consists of 15 residues. V was trimmed by 0 bases and J by 3 bases, leaving 10 bases between them. In germline, CDR1 is SGDLS, CDR2 YYNGEE. The PCR ran on 60 Vbeta and 13 Jbeta primers. Sequenced by immunoSEQ multiplex PCR; TCRdb stores in-frame clones only, minus some. In the table there are 55,000 to 70,000 clones, roughly 68% of which are singletons. This specimen comes from a study of cytomegalovirus exposure and HLA in healthy donors. Broader study findings: The Asian-associated ancestry cluster reportedly had fewer N-insertions than the approximately 700-donor mean in a later analysis. When analyzed later, a missense DCLRE1C variant was found to be linked to TCR beta V- and J-gene trimming.

The sequencing input was PBMCs. This chain uses TRBV9 with TRBJ1-3, with D maybe TRBD1 (5 bases). This sequence was found in a woman aged 45-65 years in good health and CMV-seronegative. For the CDR3, the DNA is TGTGCCAGCAGCGTAGCGTCAGGGCTTGGAAACACCATATATTTT. This sequence encodes CASSVASGLGNTIYF.